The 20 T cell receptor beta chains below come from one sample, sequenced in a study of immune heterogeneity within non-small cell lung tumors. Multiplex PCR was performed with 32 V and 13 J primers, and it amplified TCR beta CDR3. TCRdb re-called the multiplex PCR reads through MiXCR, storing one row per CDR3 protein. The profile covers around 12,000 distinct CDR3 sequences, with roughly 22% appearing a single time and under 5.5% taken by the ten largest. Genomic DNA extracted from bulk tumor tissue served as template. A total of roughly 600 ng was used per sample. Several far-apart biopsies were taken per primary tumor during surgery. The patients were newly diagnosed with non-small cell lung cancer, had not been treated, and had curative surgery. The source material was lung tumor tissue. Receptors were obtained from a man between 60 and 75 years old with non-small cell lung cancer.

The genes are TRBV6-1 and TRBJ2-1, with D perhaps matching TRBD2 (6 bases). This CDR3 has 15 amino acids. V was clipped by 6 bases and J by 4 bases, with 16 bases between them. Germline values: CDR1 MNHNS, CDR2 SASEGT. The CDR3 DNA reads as TGTGCCAGCAGCTCGCGGGATTCAATTTACAATGAGCAGTTCTTC. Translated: CASSSRDSIYNEQFF.

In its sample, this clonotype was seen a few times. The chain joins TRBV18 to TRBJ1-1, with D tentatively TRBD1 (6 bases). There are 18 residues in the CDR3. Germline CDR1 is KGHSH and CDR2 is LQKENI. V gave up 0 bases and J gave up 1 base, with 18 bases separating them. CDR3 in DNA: TGTGCCAGCTCACCACCAGGCGTGACGGGACACCAGAACACTGAAGCTTTCTTT. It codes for CASSPPGVTGHQNTEAFF.

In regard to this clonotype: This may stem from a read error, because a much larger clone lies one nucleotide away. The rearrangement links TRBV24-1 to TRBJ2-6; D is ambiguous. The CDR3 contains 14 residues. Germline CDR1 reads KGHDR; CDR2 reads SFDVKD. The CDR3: CATSGPSAANVLTF. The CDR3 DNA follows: TGTGCCACCAGTGGGCCTTCTGCGGCCAACGTCCTGACTTTC.

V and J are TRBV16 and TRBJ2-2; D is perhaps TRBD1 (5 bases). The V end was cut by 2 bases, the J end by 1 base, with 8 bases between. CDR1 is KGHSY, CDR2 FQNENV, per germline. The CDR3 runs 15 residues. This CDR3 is CASSQTGRNTGELFF. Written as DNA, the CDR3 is TGTGCCAGCAGCCAAACAGGAAGGAACACCGGGGAGCTGTTTTTT.

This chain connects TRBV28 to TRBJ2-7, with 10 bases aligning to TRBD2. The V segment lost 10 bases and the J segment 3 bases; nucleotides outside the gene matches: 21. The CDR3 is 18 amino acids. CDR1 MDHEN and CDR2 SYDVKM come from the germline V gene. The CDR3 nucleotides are TGTGCCACCGCAGGGACTAGCGTGAGCCAAGTAGGGCTCTACGAGCAGTACTTC. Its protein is CATAGTSVSQVGLYEQYF.

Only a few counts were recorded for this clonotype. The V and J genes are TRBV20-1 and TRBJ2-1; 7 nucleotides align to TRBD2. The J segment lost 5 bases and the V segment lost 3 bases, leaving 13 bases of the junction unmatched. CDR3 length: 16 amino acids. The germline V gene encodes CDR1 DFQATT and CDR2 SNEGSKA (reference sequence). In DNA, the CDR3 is TGCAGTGCTAGCGGGACCCATCGGCGGGGGAACAATGAGCAGTTCTTC. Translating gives CSASGTHRRGNNEQFF.

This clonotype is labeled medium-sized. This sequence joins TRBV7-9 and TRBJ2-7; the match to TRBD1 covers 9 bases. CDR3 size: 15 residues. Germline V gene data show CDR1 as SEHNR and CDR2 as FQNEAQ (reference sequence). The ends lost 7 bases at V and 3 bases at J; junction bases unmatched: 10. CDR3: CASKPPGTGIYEQYF. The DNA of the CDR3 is TGTGCCAGCAAACCCCCCGGGACAGGGATCTACGAGCAGTACTTC.

The CDR3 protein is CASKGGPGELFF. The DNA for the CDR3 is TGTGCCAGCAAGGGGGGGCCCGGGGAGCTGTTTTTT. This sequence joins TRBV2 and TRBJ2-2, with a possible D match to TRBD2 (7 bases). Germline V CDR1 and CDR2: SNHLY, FYNNEI. CDR3 length equals 12 residues. Trimming pared 7 bases from V and 6 bases from J, leaving 9 bases between.

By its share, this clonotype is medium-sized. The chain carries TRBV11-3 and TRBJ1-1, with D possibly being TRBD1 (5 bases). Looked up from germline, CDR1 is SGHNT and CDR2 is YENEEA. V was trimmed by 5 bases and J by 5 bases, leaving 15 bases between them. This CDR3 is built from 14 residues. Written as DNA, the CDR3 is TGTGCCAGCAGCCTGGGACTTGGGAAGACTGAAGCTTTCTTT. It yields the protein CASSLGLGKTEAFF.

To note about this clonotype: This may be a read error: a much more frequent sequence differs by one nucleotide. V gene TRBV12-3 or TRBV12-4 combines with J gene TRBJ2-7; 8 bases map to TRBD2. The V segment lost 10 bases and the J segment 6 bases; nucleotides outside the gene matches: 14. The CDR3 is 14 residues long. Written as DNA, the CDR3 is TGTGCCACCAAGGTGAGCGGGAGATTGTGCGAGCAGTACTTC. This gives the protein CATKVSGRLCEQYF.

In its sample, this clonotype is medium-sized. CDR3 loop: CASSSLGQGAIYEQYF. The CDR3 nucleotides are TGTGCCAGCAGTTCCCTGGGACAGGGGGCGATTTATGAGCAGTACTTC. J is TRBJ2-7 and V is TRBV27; 12 nucleotides line up with TRBD1. Germline V lookup: CDR1 MNHEY, CDR2 SMNVEV (reference sequence). The ends lost 4 bases at V and 7 bases at J; junction bases unmatched: 11. The CDR3 has 16 residues.

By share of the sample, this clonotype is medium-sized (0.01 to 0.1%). CDR3 in amino acids: CASSIGGSNTGELFF. The CDR3 DNA reads TGTGCCAGTAGTATAGGAGGGTCGAACACCGGGGAGCTGTTTTTT. The rearrangement links TRBV19 to TRBJ2-2, with D perhaps matching TRBD2 (5 bases). V shed 1 base and J shed 0 bases, with 6 bases lying between them. Germline V CDR1 and CDR2: LNHDA, SQIVND (reference sequence). CDR3 length: 15 amino acids.

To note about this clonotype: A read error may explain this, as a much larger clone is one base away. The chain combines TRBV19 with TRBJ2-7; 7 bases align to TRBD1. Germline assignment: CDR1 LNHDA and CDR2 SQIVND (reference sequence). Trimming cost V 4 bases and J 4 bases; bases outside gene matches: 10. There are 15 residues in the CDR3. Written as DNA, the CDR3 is TGTGCCAGTAGTACCGGGTCGGACAGGAGTTACGAGCAGTACTTC. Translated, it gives CASSTGSDRSYEQYF.

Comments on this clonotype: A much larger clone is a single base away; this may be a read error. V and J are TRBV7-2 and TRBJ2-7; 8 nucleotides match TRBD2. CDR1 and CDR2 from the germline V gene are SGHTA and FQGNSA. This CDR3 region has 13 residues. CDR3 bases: TGTGCCAGCAGCTCGGGACTAGGTTGGGCGCAGTGCTTC. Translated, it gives CASSSGLGWAQCF. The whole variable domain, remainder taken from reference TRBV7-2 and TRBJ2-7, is GAGVSQSPSNKVTEKGKDVELRCDPISGHTALYWYRQSLGQGLEFLIYFQGNSAPDKSGLPSDRFSAERTGGSVSTLTIQRTQQEDSAVYLCASSSGLGWAQCFGPGTRLTVT.

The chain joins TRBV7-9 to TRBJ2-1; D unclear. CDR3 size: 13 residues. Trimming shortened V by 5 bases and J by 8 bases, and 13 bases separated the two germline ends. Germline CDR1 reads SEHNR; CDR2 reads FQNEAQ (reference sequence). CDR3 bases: TGTGCCAGCAGCATCGACGGCGGCGATGAGCAGTTCTTC. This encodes CASSIDGGDEQFF.

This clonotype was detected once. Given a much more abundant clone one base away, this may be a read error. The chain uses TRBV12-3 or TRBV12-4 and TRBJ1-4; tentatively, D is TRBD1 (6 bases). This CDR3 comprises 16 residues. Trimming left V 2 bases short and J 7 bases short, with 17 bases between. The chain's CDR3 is CASSLWGGPGCEKLFF. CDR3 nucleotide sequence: TGTGCCAGCAGTTTATGGGGGGGGCCAGGATGTGAAAAACTGTTTTTT.

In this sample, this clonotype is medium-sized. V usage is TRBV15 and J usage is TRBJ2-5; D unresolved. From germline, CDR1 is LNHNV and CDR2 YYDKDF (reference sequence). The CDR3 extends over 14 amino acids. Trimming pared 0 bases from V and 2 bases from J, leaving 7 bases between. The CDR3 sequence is CATSRDAGQETQYF. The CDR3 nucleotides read TGTGCCACCAGCAGAGATGCAGGACAAGAGACCCAGTACTTC.

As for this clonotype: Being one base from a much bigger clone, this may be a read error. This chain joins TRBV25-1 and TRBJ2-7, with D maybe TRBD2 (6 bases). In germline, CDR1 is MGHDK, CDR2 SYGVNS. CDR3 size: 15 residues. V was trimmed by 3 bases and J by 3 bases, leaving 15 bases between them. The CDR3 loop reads CASSDLRTGVYEQYF. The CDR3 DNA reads TGTGCCAGCAGTGACCTACGGACGGGGGTCTACGAGCAGTACTTC.

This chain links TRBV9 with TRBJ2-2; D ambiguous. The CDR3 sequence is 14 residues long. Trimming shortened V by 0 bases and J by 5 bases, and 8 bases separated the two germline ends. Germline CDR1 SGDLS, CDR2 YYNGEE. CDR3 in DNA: TGTGCCAGCAGCGTAGAAGTGGAAACCGGGGAGCTGTTTTTT. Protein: CASSVEVETGELFF.

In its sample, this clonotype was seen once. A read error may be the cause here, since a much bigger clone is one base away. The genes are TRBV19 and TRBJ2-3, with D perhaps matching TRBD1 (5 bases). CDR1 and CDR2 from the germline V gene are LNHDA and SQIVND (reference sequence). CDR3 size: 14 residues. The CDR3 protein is CSSSITGRTDTQYF. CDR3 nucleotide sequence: TGTTCCAGTAGTATTACAGGCCGCACAGATACGCAGTATTTT.